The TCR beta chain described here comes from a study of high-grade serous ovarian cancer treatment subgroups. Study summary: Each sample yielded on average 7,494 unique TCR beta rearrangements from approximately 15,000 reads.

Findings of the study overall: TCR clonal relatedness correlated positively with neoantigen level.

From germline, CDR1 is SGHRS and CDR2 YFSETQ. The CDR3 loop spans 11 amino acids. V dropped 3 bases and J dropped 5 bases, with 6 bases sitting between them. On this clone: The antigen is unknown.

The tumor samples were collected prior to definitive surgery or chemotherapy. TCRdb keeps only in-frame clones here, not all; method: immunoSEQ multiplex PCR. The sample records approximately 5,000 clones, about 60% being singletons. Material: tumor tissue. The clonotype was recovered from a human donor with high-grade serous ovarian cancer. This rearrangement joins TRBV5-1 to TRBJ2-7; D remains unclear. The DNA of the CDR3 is TGCGCCAGCAGCTATCTGGACGAGCAGTACTTC. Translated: CASSYLDEQYF.